The T cell receptor (beta chain) described here comes from a study of cytomegalovirus exposure and HLA in healthy donors. This clone appeared once. Its specificity is not known. V shed 7 bases and J shed 0 bases, with 16 bases lying between them. The CDR3 sequence is 16 residues long. Germline CDR1 SNHLY, CDR2 FYNNEI. Whole-study findings and limits: HLA allele associations emerged for 16,951 TCR beta sequences in a later analysis, at 0.05 false discovery rate. Only CMV serostatus was available as immune exposure information. Follow-up analysis found HLA locus-dependent TCR association rates, highest for DRB1 and lowest for HLA-C.

PCR involved 60 Vbeta and 13 Jbeta primers. The protocol was immunoSEQ multiplex PCR, while the TCRdb copy is restricted to in-frame clones and leaves out a portion. The data contain tens of thousands of clones, about 70% of them seen just once; the ten biggest clones take up about 8.9%. This chain links TRBV2 with TRBJ1-5, with a weak D call TRBD1 (5 bases). The sample comprised PBMCs. The clonotype comes from a woman in her forties or fifties in good health and CMV-seropositive. The CDR3 DNA is TGTGCCAGCACAACCGGGACTACTTATAGCAATCAGCCCCAGCATTTT. As protein: CASTTGTTYSNQPQHF.